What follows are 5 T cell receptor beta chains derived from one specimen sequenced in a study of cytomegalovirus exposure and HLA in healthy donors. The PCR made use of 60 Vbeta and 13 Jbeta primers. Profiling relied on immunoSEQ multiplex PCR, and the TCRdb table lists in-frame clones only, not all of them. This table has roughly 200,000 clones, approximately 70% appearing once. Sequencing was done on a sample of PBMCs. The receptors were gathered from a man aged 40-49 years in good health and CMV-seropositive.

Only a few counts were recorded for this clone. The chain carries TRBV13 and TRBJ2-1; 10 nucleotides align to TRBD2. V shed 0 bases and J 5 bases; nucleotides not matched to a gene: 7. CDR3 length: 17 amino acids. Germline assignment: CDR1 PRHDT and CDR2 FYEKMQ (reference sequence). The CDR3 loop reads CASSLGGSGGSHNEQFF. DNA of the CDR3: TGTGCCAGCAGCTTAGGGGGTAGCGGGGGGTCCCACAATGAGCAGTTCTTC.

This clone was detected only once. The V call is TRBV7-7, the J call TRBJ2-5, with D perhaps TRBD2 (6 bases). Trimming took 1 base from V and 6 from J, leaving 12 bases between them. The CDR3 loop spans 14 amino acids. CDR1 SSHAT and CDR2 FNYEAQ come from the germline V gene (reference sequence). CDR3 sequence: CASSLEEGSKTQYF. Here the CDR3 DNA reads TGTGCCAGCAGCTTAGAGGAGGGGTCAAAGACCCAGTACTTC.

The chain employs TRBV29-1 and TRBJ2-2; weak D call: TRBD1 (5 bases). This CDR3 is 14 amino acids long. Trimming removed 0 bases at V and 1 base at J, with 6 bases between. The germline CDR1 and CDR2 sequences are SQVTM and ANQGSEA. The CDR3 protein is CSVEDRVNTGELFF. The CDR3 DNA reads TGCAGCGTTGAAGACAGGGTGAACACCGGGGAGCTGTTTTTT.

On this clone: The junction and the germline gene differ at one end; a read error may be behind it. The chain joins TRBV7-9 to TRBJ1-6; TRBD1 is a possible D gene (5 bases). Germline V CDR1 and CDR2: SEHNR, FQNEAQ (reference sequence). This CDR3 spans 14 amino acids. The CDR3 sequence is CSSSFGQDNSPLHF. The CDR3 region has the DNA TGTTCCAGCAGCTTCGGACAAGATAATTCACCCCTCCACTTT.

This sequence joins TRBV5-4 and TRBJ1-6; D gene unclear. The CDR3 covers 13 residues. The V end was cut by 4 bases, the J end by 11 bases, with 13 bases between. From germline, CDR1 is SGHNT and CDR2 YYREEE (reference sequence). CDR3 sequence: CASSPTVDAPLHF. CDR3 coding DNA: TGTGCCAGCAGCCCTACAGTCGATGCACCCCTCCACTTT.